This record covers a single T cell receptor (beta chain). Antigen specificity is unknown. The data stem from a study of blood T cells in healthy people across ages. Study-wide points: Percentage of naive T cells showed a strong correlation with TCR beta diversity.

A sample-barcoded 5' primer and a J-beta primer mix were used in a second PCR of roughly 7 to 11 cycles. TCRdb fed the 5' RACE reads into MiXCR, producing one record per CDR3 protein. In the table there are 700,000 to 900,000 distinct CDR3 sequences, approximately 53% of which are singletons. Germline lookup yields CDR1 MDHEN and CDR2 SYDVKM. This CDR3 is built from 17 residues. Unmatched junction bases numbered 12, after V lost 2 bases and J lost 8 bases. The receptor comes from a man older than 75 in good health. This chain links TRBV28 with TRBJ2-1; 10 bases line up with TRBD2. The sequenced sample consisted of blood. The DNA for the CDR3 is TGTGCCAGCAGTTTAATCTCGGCTAGCGGGAGAGAATATGAGCAGTTCTTC. Protein sequence: CASSLISASGREYEQFF.